Listed here are 17 T cell receptor beta chains from one sample, sequenced in a study of technical replicates of blood from a handful of donors. The data were produced by immunoSEQ multiplex PCR, yet TCRdb's version contains in-frame clones alone and is incomplete. The data show more than 60,000 clones, more than 85% seen once. Specimen: T cells isolated from PBMCs. These receptors all come from a human donor in good health.

V is TRBV5-1 and J is TRBJ2-6; D is ambiguous. The V and J ends lost 4 bases and 0 bases respectively, with 11 bases between them. Per the germline V gene, CDR1 is SGHRS and CDR2 is YFSETQ. CDR3 length equals 16 residues. This CDR3 is CASSGVQFSGANVLTF. DNA of the CDR3: TGCGCCAGCAGCGGTGTCCAGTTCTCTGGGGCCAACGTCCTGACTTTC.

This chain links TRBV4-1 with TRBJ1-2; D call uncertain. V was shortened by 1 base and J by 6 bases, with 15 bases between the two germline ends. There are 15 residues in the CDR3. CDR1 and CDR2 from the germline V gene are MGHRA and YSYEKL. The CDR3 DNA follows: TGCGCCAGCAGCCAAGTAGGACGGGAAATGAATGGCTACACCTTC. Its translation: CASSQVGREMNGYTF.

The CDR3 region has the DNA TGTGCCAGCAGTGACCCCGGGCGGGTCCCAGATACGCAGTATTTT. Translating it yields CASSDPGRVPDTQYF. The chain links TRBV6-4 to TRBJ2-3; D is perhaps TRBD2 (5 bases). The CDR3 has 15 residues. Trimming took 2 bases from V and 4 from J, leaving 13 bases between them. Germline V CDR1 and CDR2: MRHNA, SNTAGT.

This chain uses TRBV4-1 with TRBJ2-7; D gene ambiguous. CDR3 length: 16 residues. Trimming removed 1 base from V and 6 bases from J, with 19 bases in between. In germline, CDR1 is MGHRA, CDR2 YSYEKL. In nucleotides, the CDR3 is TGCGCCAGCAGCCAAGTCTGGCAGGTCCGAGTCGGCGAGCAGTACTTC. It encodes CASSQVWQVRVGEQYF.

The rearrangement links TRBV4-1 to TRBJ2-1; 9 bases fit TRBD2. The V segment lost 1 base and the J segment 2 bases; nucleotides outside the gene matches: 6. Germline CDR1 MGHRA, CDR2 YSYEKL. CDR3 length: 17 amino acids. CDR3 sequence (DNA): TGCGCCAGCAGCCAAGTTTTGGCGGGAGGGCCCTACAATGAGCAGTTCTTC. This gives the protein CASSQVLAGGPYNEQFF.

The chain carries TRBV6-1 and TRBJ2-3, with 7 bases that match TRBD2. CDR3 length equals 15 residues. Germline values: CDR1 MNHNS, CDR2 SASEGT. The ends lost 5 bases at V and 0 bases at J; junction bases unmatched: 5. The CDR3 reads CASSPLGGSTDTQYF. The CDR3 DNA sequence: TGTGCCAGCAGTCCTTTGGGAGGGAGCACAGATACGCAGTATTTT.

In its sample, this clone was seen once. This chain uses TRBV28 with TRBJ2-5; 9 bases are shared with TRBD2. The CDR3 is 17 residues long. V lost 3 bases and J lost 4; bases outside the gene matches: 12. CDR1 and CDR2 (germline): MDHEN, SYDVKM. The DNA for the CDR3 is TGTGCCAGCAGTTTTTTTCCGGCTAGCGGGGTTAGAGAGACCCAGTACTTC. It is translated as CASSFFPASGVRETQYF.

This chain uses TRBV5-1 with TRBJ2-5; 11 nucleotides line up with TRBD1. The CDR3 consists of 17 residues. With V trimmed by 3 bases and J by 5 bases, 12 bases remained unmatched. The V gene's germline CDR1 is SGHRS and CDR2 YFSETQ. The CDR3 region has the DNA TGCGCCAGCAGCTCGGGACAGGGGGGTGTTTATGGCGAGACCCAGTACTTC. Translating it yields CASSSGQGGVYGETQYF.

This rearrangement joins TRBV7-3 to TRBJ2-4; 10 nucleotides align to TRBD1. CDR1 SGHTA and CDR2 FQGTGA come from the germline V gene. The CDR3 has 19 amino acids. V dropped 0 bases and J dropped 5; count of bases not matched to a gene: 13. The CDR3 nucleotides are TGTGCCAGCAGCTTAACTGGGGTTCCGGGACAGGGGACGGAAAACATTCAGTACTTC. Its translation: CASSLTGVPGQGTENIQYF.

The chain links TRBV5-4 to TRBJ1-1, with D perhaps TRBD1 (5 bases). The V end was cut by 1 base, the J end by 0 bases, with 7 bases between. Per germline, CDR1 SGHNT and CDR2 YYREEE (reference sequence). The CDR3 has 14 residues. CDR3 bases: TGTGCCAGCAGCTTGCGACAGATGAACACTGAAGCTTTCTTT. This encodes CASSLRQMNTEAFF.

The V call is TRBV30, the J call TRBJ2-3; TRBD2 matches 7 bases. Per germline, CDR1 GTSNPN and CDR2 SVGIG (reference sequence). CDR3 length: 14 amino acids. V dropped 7 bases and J dropped 3; count of bases not matched to a gene: 10. CDR3 nucleotide sequence: TGTGCCTCAAGCGGGCGGGGGTCAACAGATACGCAGTATTTT. This codes for CASSGRGSTDTQYF.

This chain joins TRBV7-9 and TRBJ2-1; D is ambiguous. CDR1 is SEHNR and CDR2 is FQNEAQ in the germline V gene (reference sequence). With 4 bases removed from V and 6 bases from J, the gap between germline ends came to 19 bases. The CDR3 extends over 16 amino acids. CDR3 in DNA: TGTGCCAGCAGCTCCCCCGGTCTTGCAGGTCCCAATGAGCAGTTCTTC. Its protein product is CASSSPGLAGPNEQFF.

The V gene is TRBV11-2, the J gene TRBJ2-3; 7 nucleotides align to TRBD1. This CDR3 is 19 amino acids long. The J segment lost 2 bases and the V segment lost 5 bases, leaving 19 bases of the junction unmatched. Germline V gives CDR1 SGHAT, CDR2 FQNNGV. CDR3 amino acids: CASSPGTARRIRNTDTQYF. The CDR3 bases are TGTGCCAGCAGCCCAGGGACAGCCCGTCGTATTAGAAACACAGATACGCAGTATTTT. The full variable domain, completed using reference TRBV11-2 and TRBJ2-3, is EAGVAQSPRYKIIEKRQSVAFWCNPISGHATLYWYQQILGQGPKLLIQFQNNGVVDDSQLPKDRFSAERLKGVDSTLKIQPAKLEDSAVYLCASSPGTARRIRNTDTQYFGPGTRLTVL.

The gene calls are TRBV28 and TRBJ2-7; 8 bases fit TRBD1. V was clipped by 7 bases and J by 2 bases; unmatched bases: 7. CDR1 MDHEN and CDR2 SYDVKM come from the germline V gene. The CDR3 sequence is 14 residues long. CDR3 sequence: CASTTDRAPYEQYF. DNA for the CDR3: TGTGCCAGCACCACGGACAGGGCGCCCTACGAGCAGTACTTC.

J is TRBJ2-1 and V is TRBV11-2; perhaps TRBD2 as D (7 bases). There are 15 residues in the CDR3. CDR1 is SGHAT, CDR2 FQNNGV, per germline. V was pared by 7 bases and J by 7 bases, with 20 bases between. CDR3 nucleotides: TGTGCCAGCACCCCTGGGGGGGGGCCGGGGAATGAGCAGTTCTTC. Protein sequence: CASTPGGGPGNEQFF. The entire variable domain, with the rest obtained from reference TRBV11-2 and TRBJ2-1, is as follows: EAGVAQSPRYKIIEKRQSVAFWCNPISGHATLYWYQQILGQGPKLLIQFQNNGVVDDSQLPKDRFSAERLKGVDSTLKIQPAKLEDSAVYLCASTPGGGPGNEQFFGPGTRLTVL.

CDR3 bases: TGTGCCAGCAGTGGGTACAGGGGGGGTACTGAAGCTTTCTTT. This codes for CASSGYRGGTEAFF. J is TRBJ1-1 and V is TRBV6-1; 8 bases are a match to TRBD1. CDR1 MNHNS and CDR2 SASEGT come from the germline V gene. This CDR3 is 14 amino acids long. The V and J ends lost 4 bases and 5 bases, in that order; junction bases with no gene match: 6.

The gene calls are TRBV6-5 and TRBJ1-1; D ambiguous. This CDR3 spans 14 amino acids. V lost 2 bases and J 4 bases, leaving 11 bases between the germline ends. The germline V gene has CDR1 MNHEY and CDR2 SVGAGI. As DNA, the CDR3 is TGTGCCAGCAGTTACGGAGGGTCCTCCACTGAAGCTTTCTTT. Amino acids: CASSYGGSSTEAFF.